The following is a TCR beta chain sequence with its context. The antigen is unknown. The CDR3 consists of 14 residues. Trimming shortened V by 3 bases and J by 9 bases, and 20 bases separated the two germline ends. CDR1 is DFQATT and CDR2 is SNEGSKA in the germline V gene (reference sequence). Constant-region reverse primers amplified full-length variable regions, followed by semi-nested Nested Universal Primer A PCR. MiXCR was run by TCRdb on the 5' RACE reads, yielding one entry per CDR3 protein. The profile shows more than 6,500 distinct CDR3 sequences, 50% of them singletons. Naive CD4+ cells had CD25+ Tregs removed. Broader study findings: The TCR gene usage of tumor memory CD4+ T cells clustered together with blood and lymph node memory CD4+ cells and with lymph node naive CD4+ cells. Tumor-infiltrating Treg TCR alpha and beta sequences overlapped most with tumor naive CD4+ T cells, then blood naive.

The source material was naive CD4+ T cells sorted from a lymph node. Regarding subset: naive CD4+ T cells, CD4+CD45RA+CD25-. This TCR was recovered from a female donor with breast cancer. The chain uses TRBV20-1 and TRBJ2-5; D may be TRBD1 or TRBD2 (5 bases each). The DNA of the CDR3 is TGCAGTGCTAGTCAGGGAGACTCTCTGACGGCCCAGTACTTC. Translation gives CSASQGDSLTAQYF.